The 12 T cell receptor beta chains reported below all come from one sample, sequenced in a study of type 1 regulatory T cells. For these TCRs, the target antigens are not known. Via MiXCR, TCRdb re-called the reads, giving one row per CDR3 protein. The top ten hold 7% to 8.5% of the sample, which has around 62,000 distinct CDR3 sequences, nearly 65% seen once. The sample comprised cultured T cells, either the whole culture or a sorted T cell fraction (not recorded which). Noted subset: Tr1-enriched cell product generated in vitro against host alloantigens. The receptors shown here come from a human donor in good health.

This clonotype was picked up one time. The rearrangement uses TRBV27 and TRBJ2-2; 7 nucleotides line up with TRBD1. With V trimmed by 5 bases and J by 7 bases, 10 bases remained unmatched. Looked up from germline, CDR1 is MNHEY and CDR2 is SMNVEV (reference sequence). CDR3 length equals 15 residues. The CDR3 DNA reads as TGTGCCAGCAGTCAATTTGACAGGGTTGGCGGGGAGCTGTTTTTT. The encoded protein is CASSQFDRVGGELFF.

The chain couples TRBV25-1 to TRBJ2-7; the D is unclear. Trimming left V 2 bases short and J 2 bases short, with 1 base between. Per the germline V gene, CDR1 is MGHDK and CDR2 is SYGVNS. The CDR3 spans 11 residues. CDR3 DNA sequence: TGTGCCAGCAGTGAAACCTACGAGCAGTACTTC. Protein product: CASSETYEQYF.

V and J are TRBV7-9 and TRBJ2-1, with D tentatively TRBD1 (6 bases). Trimming shortened V by 1 base and J by 12 bases, and 16 bases separated the two germline ends. Germline CDR1 SEHNR, CDR2 FQNEAQ (reference sequence). The CDR3 loop spans 14 amino acids. The CDR3 bases are TGTGCCAGCAGCTTAGATGCCCCAACAGGGCGGCAGTTCTTC. Translated, it gives CASSLDAPTGRQFF. Full variable domain (outside the CDR3, taken from reference TRBV7-9 and TRBJ2-1): DTGVSQNPRHKITKRGQNVTFRCDPISEHNRLYWYRQTLGQGPEFLTYFQNEAQLEKSRLLSDRFSAERPKGSFSTLEIQRTEQGDSAMYLCASSLDAPTGRQFFGPGTRLTVL.

The chain uses TRBV2 and TRBJ2-7, with 7 nucleotides matching TRBD2. CDR1 is SNHLY, CDR2 FYNNEI, per germline. V shed 6 bases and J 3 bases; nucleotides not matched to a gene: 11. The CDR3 has 15 amino acids. CDR3: CASRSRETESYEQYF. The CDR3 nucleotides read TGTGCCAGCAGATCGCGGGAGACAGAGAGCTACGAGCAGTACTTC.

In its sample, this clonotype was seen a few times. The rearrangement links TRBV29-1 to TRBJ1-3; tentative D call: TRBD1 (6 bases). V lost 4 bases to trimming and J lost 2 bases, with 9 bases between them. CDR3 length equals 13 residues. Germline values: CDR1 SQVTM, CDR2 ANQGSEA. The CDR3 sequence: CSVGDTAGNTIYF. CDR3 sequence (DNA): TGCAGCGTTGGGGACACCGCTGGAAACACCATATATTTT.

The gene calls are TRBV4-1 and TRBJ2-7; 11 bases map to TRBD2. The CDR3 length is 16 residues. Germline V gene data show CDR1 as MGHRA and CDR2 as YSYEKL. J gave up 3 bases and V 4 bases, and 8 bases lay outside the gene matches. CDR3 coding DNA: TGCGCCAGCAGCCGAGAGACTAGCGGGACACACTACGAGCAGTACTTC. Residues: CASSRETSGTHYEQYF.

The chain recombines TRBV23-1 with TRBJ2-1, with 10 bases aligning to TRBD2. TRBV23-1 is treated as an ORF (open reading frame) with a function not yet certain. The CDR3 has 20 amino acids. With 2 bases clipped from V and 3 bases from J, the junction kept 16 bases outside the gene matches. The CDR3 sequence is CASSQKPASGRPVYYNEQFF. CDR3 nucleotide sequence: TGCGCCAGCAGTCAAAAACCGGCTAGCGGGAGACCTGTTTACTACAATGAGCAGTTCTTC.

The rearrangement joins TRBV20-1 to TRBJ2-7, with a tentative D call TRBD2 (6 bases). This CDR3 is built from 13 residues. V was cut by 4 bases and J by 11 bases, with 21 bases left in between. CDR1 and CDR2 from the germline V gene are DFQATT and SNEGSKA (reference sequence). The CDR3: CSATGPSGEVEYF. The CDR3 nucleotides read TGCAGTGCTACCGGCCCGTCGGGGGAGGTGGAGTACTTC.

This clonotype counts as medium-sized (0.01 to 0.1%). The chain recombines TRBV27 with TRBJ2-7; the D gene is possibly TRBD1 (6 bases). The V gene lost 0 bases and the J gene lost 6 bases, with 15 bases spanning the gap. CDR3 length: 15 amino acids. Germline V gene data show CDR1 as MNHEY and CDR2 as SMNVEV (reference sequence). The CDR3 DNA reads as TGTGCCAGCAGTTTATCTAGGACAGCGAAGGGCGAGCAGTACTTC. Translated, it gives CASSLSRTAKGEQYF.

This chain connects TRBV6-6 to TRBJ2-3; D perhaps matches TRBD2 (5 bases). Trimming removed 5 bases at V and 8 bases at J, with 23 bases between. CDR3 length: 16 residues. Germline CDR1 reads MNHNY; CDR2 reads SVGAGI (reference sequence). CDR3 amino acids: CASSGLRTEAAGTQYF. CDR3 sequence (DNA): TGTGCCAGCAGTGGACTCCGGACCGAAGCGGCAGGTACGCAGTATTTT.

This clonotype was seen a few times. J is TRBJ2-5 and V is TRBV20-1; TRBD2 matches at 8 bases. The V segment lost 4 bases and the J segment 1 base; nucleotides outside the gene matches: 8. The CDR3 runs 15 residues. The germline V gene has CDR1 DFQATT and CDR2 SNEGSKA (reference sequence). CDR3 nucleotides: TGCAGTGCTACGGATAGCGGGACGACCCAAGAGACCCAGTACTTC. Protein product: CSATDSGTTQETQYF.

This clonotype was seen only a few times. This chain connects TRBV12-3 or TRBV12-4 to TRBJ1-1, with D tentatively TRBD1 (5 bases). The V gene lost 8 bases and the J gene lost 0 bases, with 13 bases spanning the gap. CDR3 length equals 14 residues. CDR3 sequence (DNA): TGTGCCAGCGAGAAGGCGGGGGTGAACACTGAAGCTTTCTTT. It encodes CASEKAGVNTEAFF.